This TCR beta chain was recovered during a study of T cell responses to AZD1222 COVID-19 vaccine. Assay: immunoSEQ multiplex PCR; the TCRdb copy retains only in-frame clones and omits some. In the table there are about 88,000 clones, roughly 89% of which are singletons. Turning to this clone: Its antigen remains unidentified.

Findings of the study overall: Targeting of unmutated variant regions was reportedly seen in nearly half of spike-specific TCRs.

The V gene end was trimmed by 5 bases and the J gene end by 5 bases; junction bases not matched to a gene: 13. Per germline, CDR1 MNHNY and CDR2 SVGAGI (reference sequence). There are 17 residues in the CDR3. Here the sequenced sample was peripheral blood, taken 28 days after the second AZD1222 dose. This receptor was taken from an adult who received the AZD1222 COVID-19 vaccine. This sequence joins TRBV6-6 and TRBJ2-1; TRBD2 aligns across 9 bases. CDR3 sequence reads: CASSPVPLAGVHNEQFF. Here the CDR3 DNA reads TGTGCCAGCAGTCCCGTCCCCTTAGCGGGGGTACACAATGAGCAGTTCTTC.